This T cell receptor (beta chain) comes out of a study of a mutant IDH1 vaccine in newly diagnosed glioma. Study background: Most had both radiotherapy and temozolomide beforehand; others had only one. Broader study findings: Variations in leading peripheral T cell clonotypes appeared to have no connection with pseudoprogression. 85% to 95% of patients showed vaccine-induced immune responses across multiple MHC alleles.

Germline CDR1 MNHNS, CDR2 SASEGT. The V end lost 5 bases, the J end lost 8 bases, and 15 bases lay between the germline ends. This CDR3 spans 14 amino acids. The repertoire was sequenced with immunoSEQ multiplex PCR; TCRdb's copy has only in-frame clones and lacks some. In the table there are about 98,000 clones, 70% to 90% of which are singletons. This sample's time point: baseline, week 1 (first vaccination visit). Treatment here: pre-vaccination baseline after standard-of-care therapy. New WHO grade 3 or 4 IDH1-mutant, ATRX-lost astrocytomas were present in all donors. This clone appeared a few times. Its antigen remains unidentified.

V and J are TRBV6-1 and TRBJ1-4, with D perhaps matching TRBD1 (5 bases). The clonotype was recovered from a woman aged 45-60 years with glioma. The source was PBMCs, collected from a glioma patient treated with radiotherapy, temozolomide or both. The CDR3 reads CASSSPGRDEKLFF. CDR3 sequence (DNA): TGTGCCAGCAGTTCCCCAGGCAGGGACGAAAAACTGTTTTTT.